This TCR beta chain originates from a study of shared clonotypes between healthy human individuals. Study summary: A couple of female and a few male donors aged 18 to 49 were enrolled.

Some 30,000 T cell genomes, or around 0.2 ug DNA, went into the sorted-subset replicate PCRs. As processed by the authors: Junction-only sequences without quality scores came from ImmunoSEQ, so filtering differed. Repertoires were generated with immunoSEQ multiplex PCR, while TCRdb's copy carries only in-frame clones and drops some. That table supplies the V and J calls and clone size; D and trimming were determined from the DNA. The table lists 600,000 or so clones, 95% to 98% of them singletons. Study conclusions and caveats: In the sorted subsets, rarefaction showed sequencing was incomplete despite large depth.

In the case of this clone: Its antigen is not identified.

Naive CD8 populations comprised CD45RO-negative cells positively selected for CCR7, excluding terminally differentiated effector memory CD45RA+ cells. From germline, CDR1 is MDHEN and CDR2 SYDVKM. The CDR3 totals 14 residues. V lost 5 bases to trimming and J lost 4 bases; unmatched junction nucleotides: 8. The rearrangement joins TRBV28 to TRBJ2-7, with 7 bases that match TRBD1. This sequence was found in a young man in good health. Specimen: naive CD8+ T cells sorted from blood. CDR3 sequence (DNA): TGTGCCAGCAGTCTTGAAGGGACAGTTTACGAGCAGTACTTC. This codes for CASSLEGTVYEQYF.